This T cell receptor (beta chain) was sequenced for a study of identical twins. This clonotype was recorded only once. V lost 3 bases, J lost 1 base, and 13 bases lay in between. CDR3 length: 16 residues. Germline loops: CDR1 MDHEN, CDR2 SYDVKM. In TCRdb, the 5' RACE reads were re-called with MiXCR into one record per CDR3 protein. The data show roughly 350,000 distinct CDR3 sequences, 10% to 15% seen once. The same sample was also studied in work on yellow fever vaccine responses in identical twins.

J is TRBJ2-1 and V is TRBV28, with unresolved D. The TCR was taken from a woman aged 18-29 years in good health. The material sequenced was CD8+ T cells sorted from blood. The CDR3 here is CASSFVPGRSYNEQFF. The CDR3 DNA is TGTGCCAGCAGTTTTGTGCCCGGGCGTTCCTACAATGAGCAGTTCTTC.